This is a list of T cell receptor beta chains from one sample in a study of blood T cell repertoires in COVID-19. Profiled with immunoSEQ multiplex PCR; TCRdb holds only in-frame clones, not every one. The sample records 130,000 to 150,000 clones, approximately 80% being singletons. The source material was peripheral blood. The receptors come from a woman of 80 years or more in a cohort sampled during active or convalescent COVID-19. The CDR3 runs from the conserved cysteine through the conserved F or W. The order of the fields is D gene, clone size, J gene, V gene, CDR3 DNA, CDR3 protein. A D gene is named only where the DNA matches it firmly. Size is stated for part of the rows, as once, few or many counts, or as a class when the clone is expanded.

TRBD2	few	TRBJ2-7	TRBV3-1/TRBV3-2	TGTGCCAGCAGCCAAGATACTCGACTAGCGGGCCACTACGAGCAGTACTTC	CASSQDTRLAGHYEQYF
TRBD2	-	TRBJ2-1	TRBV5-4	TGTGCCAGCAGCTGGCCCGGGACTAGCAGCAAACATGAGCAGTTCTTC	CASSWPGTSSKHEQFF
-	-	TRBJ1-1	TRBV6-4	TGTGCCAGCAGTGTTCAGGGGAACACTGAAGCTTTCTTT	CASSVQGNTEAFF
-	-	TRBJ2-2	TRBV29-1	TGCAGCGTGTTACAGGCCGGGGAGCTGTTTTTT	CSVLQAGELFF
-	-	TRBJ1-2	TRBV6-5	TGTGCCAGCAGTTATCATTCAGGGGAAGAAGGCTACACCTTC	CASSYHSGEEGYTF
TRBD1	-	TRBJ2-7	TRBV18	TGTGCCAGCTCAGAGACAGGGATTGGCGAGCAGTACTTC	CASSETGIGEQYF
TRBD2	-	TRBJ2-5	TRBV7-8	TGTGCCAGCAGCTTAGCGCGGGGGTTGGGAGAGACCCAGTACTTC	CASSLARGLGETQYF
-	-	TRBJ2-4	TRBV1	TGCACCAGCAGCCGGGGTAGACTAGCGCGCCTGGGGGCCAAAAACATTCAGTACTTC	CTSSRGRLARLGAKNIQYF
-	-	TRBJ2-5	TRBV28	TGTGCCAGCAGTTTATTATCTCTCGCTAGACAAGAGACCCAGTACTTC	CASSLLSLARQETQYF
-	-	TRBJ1-2	TRBV5-1	TGCGCCAGCAGCTTGGCCCCTCTAACAGGGTTCAACTATGGCTACACCTTC	CASSLAPLTGFNYGYTF
TRBD1	-	TRBJ1-1	TRBV5-1	TGCGCCAGCAGCTTGGGGGCAGGGGGCTTGACTGAAGCTTTCTTT	CASSLGAGGLTEAFF
-	once	TRBJ1-1	TRBV7-2	TGTGCCAGCAGCTTTGAGTCAGGGTTGACTGAAGCTTTCTTT	CASSFESGLTEAFF
-	-	TRBJ2-2	TRBV5-1	TGCGCCAGCAGCACATACACCGGGGAGCTGTTTTTT	CASSTYTGELFF
-	-	TRBJ2-5	TRBV7-9	TGTGCCAGCAGCCGGGGAAAAGAGACCCAGTACTTC	CASSRGKETQYF
TRBD1	once	TRBJ1-3	TRBV7-2	TGTGCCAGCAGCTCCGACAGGGCAGCTGGAAACACCATATATTTT	CASSSDRAAGNTIYF
-	-	TRBJ2-5	TRBV7-3	TGTGCCAGCAGCCCGGGGAATAGGAAGACCCAGTACTTC	CASSPGNRKTQYF
TRBD1	-	TRBJ2-1	TRBV14	TGTGCCAGCAGCGACCCTGGACAGGGGGCGTTTAATGAGCAGTTCTTC	CASSDPGQGAFNEQFF
TRBD1	-	TRBJ2-7	TRBV5-1	TGCGCCAGCAGCTTGCCACGACAGGGGAGTCGGGAGCAGTACTTC	CASSLPRQGSREQYF
-	-	TRBJ1-2	TRBV5-6	TGTGCCAGCAGCGAGGACAGAGACTATGGCTACACCTTC	CASSEDRDYGYTF
-	-	TRBJ2-7	TRBV19	TGTGCCAGTAGCGAACAGGGAAGGGCCTACGAGCAGTACTTC	CASSEQGRAYEQYF
-	once	TRBJ2-3	TRBV9	TGTGCCAGCAGCCCGCGAGGGGGGGTGGTAGATACGCAGTATTTT	CASSPRGGVVDTQYF
TRBD2	-	TRBJ2-3	TRBV19	TGTGCCAGTAAATCGGGACTACTAGGTTCCACAGATACGCAGTATTTT	CASKSGLLGSTDTQYF
-	-	TRBJ2-1	TRBV12-3/TRBV12-4	TGTGCCAGCAGTTTCCTCTACAATGAGCAGTTCTTC	CASSFLYNEQFF
TRBD1	-	TRBJ1-5	TRBV4-2	TGTGCCAGCAGCCTATCTCCGGGACAGCTCAATCAGCCCCAGCATTTT	CASSLSPGQLNQPQHF
TRBD1	once	TRBJ2-5	TRBV7-2	TGTGCCAGCAGGAGCAGGGGGACAGAGACCCAGTACTTC	CASRSRGTETQYF
TRBD1	-	TRBJ2-5	TRBV28	TGTGCCAGCTATGTGGCAGGGGGCGGACTGGAGACCCAGTACTTC	CASYVAGGGLETQYF
-	-	TRBJ2-5	TRBV28	TGTGCCAGCAGTTTTCAGTCCGGGGGGACCCAGTACTTC	CASSFQSGGTQYF
TRBD1	few	TRBJ2-7	TRBV27	TGTGCCAGCAGTGCGGCCTCCGGGACAGGCACTTACGGGCAGTACTTC	CASSAASGTGTYGQYF
TRBD2	few	TRBJ2-5	TRBV7-2	TGTGCCAGCAGCATTCTAGCGGGAGAGACCCAGTACTTC	CASSILAGETQYF